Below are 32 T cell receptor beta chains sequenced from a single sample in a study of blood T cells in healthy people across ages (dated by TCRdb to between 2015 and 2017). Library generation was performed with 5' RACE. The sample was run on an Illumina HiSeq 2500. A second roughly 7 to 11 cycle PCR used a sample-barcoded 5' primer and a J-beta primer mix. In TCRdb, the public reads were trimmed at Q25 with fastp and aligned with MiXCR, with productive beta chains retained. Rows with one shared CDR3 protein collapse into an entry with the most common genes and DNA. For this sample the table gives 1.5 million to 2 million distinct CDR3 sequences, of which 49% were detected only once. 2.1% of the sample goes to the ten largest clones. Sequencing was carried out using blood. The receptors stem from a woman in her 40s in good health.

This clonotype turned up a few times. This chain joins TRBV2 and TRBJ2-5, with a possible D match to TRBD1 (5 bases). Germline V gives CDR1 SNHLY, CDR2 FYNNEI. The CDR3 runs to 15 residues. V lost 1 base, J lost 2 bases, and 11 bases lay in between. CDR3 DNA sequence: TGTGCCAGCAGTGAAGAAACAGGCCCTCAAGAGACCCAGTACTTC. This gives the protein CASSEETGPQETQYF.

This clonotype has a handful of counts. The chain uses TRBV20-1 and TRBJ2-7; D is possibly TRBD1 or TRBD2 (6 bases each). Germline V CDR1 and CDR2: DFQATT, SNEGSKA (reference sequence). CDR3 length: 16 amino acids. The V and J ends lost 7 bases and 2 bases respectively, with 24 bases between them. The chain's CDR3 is CSGLGLSGAVAYEQYF. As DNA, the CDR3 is TGCAGTGGCCTCGGATTATCGGGGGCCGTCGCCTACGAGCAGTACTTC.

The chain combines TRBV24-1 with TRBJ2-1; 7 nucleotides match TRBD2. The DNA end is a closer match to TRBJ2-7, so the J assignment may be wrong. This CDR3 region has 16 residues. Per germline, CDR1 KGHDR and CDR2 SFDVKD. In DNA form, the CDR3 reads TGTGCCACCAGTGACTCATCTAGCGGCTCCTACAATGAGCAGTACTTC. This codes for CATSDSSSGSYNEQYF.

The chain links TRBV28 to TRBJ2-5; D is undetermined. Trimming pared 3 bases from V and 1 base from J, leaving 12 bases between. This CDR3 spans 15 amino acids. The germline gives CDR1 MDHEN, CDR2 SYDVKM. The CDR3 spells CASSFGSAGQETQYF. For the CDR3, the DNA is TGTGCCAGCAGTTTCGGTTCGGCAGGCCAAGAGACCCAGTACTTC.

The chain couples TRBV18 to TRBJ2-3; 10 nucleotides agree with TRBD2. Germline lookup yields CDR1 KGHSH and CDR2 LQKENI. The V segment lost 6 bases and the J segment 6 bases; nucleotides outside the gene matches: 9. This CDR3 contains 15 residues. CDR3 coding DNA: TGTGCCAGCTCGCCTAGCGGGGGCACCTTCGATACGCAGTATTTT. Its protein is CASSPSGGTFDTQYF.

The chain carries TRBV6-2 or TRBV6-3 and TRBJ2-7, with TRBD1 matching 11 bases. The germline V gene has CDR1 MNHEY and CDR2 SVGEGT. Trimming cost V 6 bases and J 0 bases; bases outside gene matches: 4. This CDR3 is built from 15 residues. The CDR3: CASRRDRGSSYEQYF. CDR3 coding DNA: TGTGCCAGCAGACGGGACAGGGGGTCCTCCTACGAGCAGTACTTC.

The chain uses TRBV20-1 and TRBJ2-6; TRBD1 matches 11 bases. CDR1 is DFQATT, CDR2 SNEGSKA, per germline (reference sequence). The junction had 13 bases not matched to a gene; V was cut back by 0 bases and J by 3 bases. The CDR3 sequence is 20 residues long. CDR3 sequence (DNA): TGCAGTGCTAGAGATGAGAGGGTAGGACAGGGGGCGCTTGGGGCCAACGTCCTGACTTTC. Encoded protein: CSARDERVGQGALGANVLTF.

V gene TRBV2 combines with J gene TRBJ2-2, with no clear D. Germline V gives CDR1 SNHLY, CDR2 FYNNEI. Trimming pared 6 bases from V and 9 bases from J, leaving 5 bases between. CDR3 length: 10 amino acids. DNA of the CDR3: TGTGCCAGCAGGGGGAGGGAGCTGTTTTTT. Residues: CASRGRELFF.

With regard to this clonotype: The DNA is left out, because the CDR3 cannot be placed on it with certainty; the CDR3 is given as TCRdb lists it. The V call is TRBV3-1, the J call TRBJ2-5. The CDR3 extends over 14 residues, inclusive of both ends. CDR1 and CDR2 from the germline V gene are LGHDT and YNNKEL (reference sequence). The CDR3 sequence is CASSQAFGSETQYF.

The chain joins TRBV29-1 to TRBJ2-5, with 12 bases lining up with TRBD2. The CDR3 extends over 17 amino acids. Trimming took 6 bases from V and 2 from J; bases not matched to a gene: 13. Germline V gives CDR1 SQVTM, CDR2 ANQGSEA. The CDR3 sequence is CSVKGPGLAGGQETQYF. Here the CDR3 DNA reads TGCAGCGTGAAAGGGCCGGGGCTAGCGGGGGGGCAAGAGACCCAGTACTTC.

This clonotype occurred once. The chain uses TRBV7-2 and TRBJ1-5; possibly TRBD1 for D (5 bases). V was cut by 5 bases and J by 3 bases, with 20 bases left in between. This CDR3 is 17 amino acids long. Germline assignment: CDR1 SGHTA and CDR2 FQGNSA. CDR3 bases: TGTGCCAGCAGCGCACAACCGGGACCCTTTAACAATCAGCCCCAGCATTTT. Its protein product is CASSAQPGPFNNQPQHF. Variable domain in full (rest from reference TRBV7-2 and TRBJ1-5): GAGVSQSPSNKVTEKGKDVELRCDPISGHTALYWYRQSLGQGLEFLIYFQGNSAPDKSGLPSDRFSAERTGGSVSTLTIQRTQQEDSAVYLCASSAQPGPFNNQPQHFGDGTRLSIL.

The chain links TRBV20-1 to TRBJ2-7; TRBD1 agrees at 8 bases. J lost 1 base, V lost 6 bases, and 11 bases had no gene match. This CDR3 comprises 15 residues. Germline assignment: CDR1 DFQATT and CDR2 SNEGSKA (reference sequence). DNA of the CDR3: TGCAGTGCCCAGAAGGGCACAGGGGGGTCCTACGAGCAGTACTTC. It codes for CSAQKGTGGSYEQYF.

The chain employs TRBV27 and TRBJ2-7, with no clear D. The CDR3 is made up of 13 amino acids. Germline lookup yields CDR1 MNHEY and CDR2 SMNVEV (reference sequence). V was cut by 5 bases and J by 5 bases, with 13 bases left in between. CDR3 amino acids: CASSTPHAHEQYF. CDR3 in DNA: TGTGCCAGCAGTACACCCCATGCCCACGAGCAGTACTTC.

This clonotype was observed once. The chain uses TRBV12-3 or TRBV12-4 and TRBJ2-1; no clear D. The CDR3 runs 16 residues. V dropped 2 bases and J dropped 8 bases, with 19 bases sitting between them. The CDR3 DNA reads TGTGCCAGCAGTTTATTGATAGCCACCCATCTCGATGAGCAGTTCTTC. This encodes CASSLLIATHLDEQFF.

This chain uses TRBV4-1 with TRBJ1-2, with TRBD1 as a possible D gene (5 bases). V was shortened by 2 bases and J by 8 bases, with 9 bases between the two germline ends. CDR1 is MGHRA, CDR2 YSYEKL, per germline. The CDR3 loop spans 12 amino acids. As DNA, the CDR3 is TGCGCCAGCAGCCAAAATGGGGGGGGCTACACCTTC. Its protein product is CASSQNGGGYTF.

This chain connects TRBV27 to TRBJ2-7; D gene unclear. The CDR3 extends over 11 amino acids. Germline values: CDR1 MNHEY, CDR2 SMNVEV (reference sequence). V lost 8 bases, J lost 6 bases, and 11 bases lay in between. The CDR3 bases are TGTGCCAGCGGAGATTCGGGCGAGCAGTACTTC. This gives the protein CASGDSGEQYF.

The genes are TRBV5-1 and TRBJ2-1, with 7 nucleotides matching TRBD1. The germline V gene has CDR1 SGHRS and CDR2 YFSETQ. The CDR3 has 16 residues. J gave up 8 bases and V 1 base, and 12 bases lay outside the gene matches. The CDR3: CASSLIPDRRGDEQFF. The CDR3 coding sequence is TGCGCCAGCAGCTTGATCCCGGACAGGCGAGGGGATGAGCAGTTCTTC.

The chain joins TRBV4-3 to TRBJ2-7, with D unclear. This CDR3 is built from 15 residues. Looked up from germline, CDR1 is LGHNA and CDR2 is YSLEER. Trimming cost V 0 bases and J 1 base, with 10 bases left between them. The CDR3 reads CASSQDNGPSYEQYF. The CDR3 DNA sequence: TGCGCCAGCAGCCAAGATAACGGTCCGTCCTACGAGCAGTACTTC.

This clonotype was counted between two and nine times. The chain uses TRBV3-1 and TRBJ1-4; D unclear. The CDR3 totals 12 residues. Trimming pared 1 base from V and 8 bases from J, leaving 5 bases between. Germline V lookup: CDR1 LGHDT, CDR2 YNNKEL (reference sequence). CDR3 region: CASSQVLEKLFF. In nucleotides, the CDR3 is TGTGCCAGCAGCCAAGTCCTCGAAAAACTGTTTTTT.

This chain's CDR3 is CATSRTGREQFF. In DNA form, the CDR3 reads TGTGCCACCAGTCGGACAGGGCGTGAGCAGTTCTTC. V usage is TRBV15 and J usage is TRBJ2-1, with 8 bases lining up with TRBD1. Trimming cost V 6 bases and J 9 bases; bases outside gene matches: 4. Germline CDR1 LNHNV, CDR2 YYDKDF (reference sequence). The CDR3 length is 12 residues.

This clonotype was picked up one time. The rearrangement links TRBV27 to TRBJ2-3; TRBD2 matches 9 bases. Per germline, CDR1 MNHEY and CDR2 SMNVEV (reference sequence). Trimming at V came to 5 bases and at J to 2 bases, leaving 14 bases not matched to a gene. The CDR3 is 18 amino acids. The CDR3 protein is CASSPFFWAGGLTDTQYF. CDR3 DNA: TGTGCCAGCAGTCCCTTCTTTTGGGCGGGGGGGCTCACAGATACGCAGTATTTT.

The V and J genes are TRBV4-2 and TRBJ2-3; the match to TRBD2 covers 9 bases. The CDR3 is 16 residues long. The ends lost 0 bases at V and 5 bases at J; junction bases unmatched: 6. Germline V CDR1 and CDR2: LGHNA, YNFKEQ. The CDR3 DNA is TGTGCCAGCAGCCAAGATTTAGCGGGGGTGCAAGATACGCAGTATTTT. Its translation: CASSQDLAGVQDTQYF.

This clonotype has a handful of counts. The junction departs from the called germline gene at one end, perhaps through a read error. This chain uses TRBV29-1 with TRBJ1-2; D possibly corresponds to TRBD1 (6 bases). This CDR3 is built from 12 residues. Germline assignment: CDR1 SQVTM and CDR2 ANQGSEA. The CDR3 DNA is TGCAGCGGACAGACAGGAAACTATGGCTACACATTC. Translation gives CSGQTGNYGYTF.

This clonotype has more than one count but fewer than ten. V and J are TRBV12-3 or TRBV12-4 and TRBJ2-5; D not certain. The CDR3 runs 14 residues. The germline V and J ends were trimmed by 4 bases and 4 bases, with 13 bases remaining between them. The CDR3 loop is CASSYLRDGETQYF. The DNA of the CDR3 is TGTGCCAGCAGTTATCTAAGGGATGGAGAGACCCAGTACTTC.

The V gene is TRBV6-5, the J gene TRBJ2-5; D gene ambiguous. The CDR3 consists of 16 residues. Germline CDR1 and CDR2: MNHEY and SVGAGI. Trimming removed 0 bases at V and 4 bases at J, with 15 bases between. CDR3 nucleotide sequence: TGTGCCAGCAGTTACTCGATTCTAGGCCTGGGAGAGACCCAGTACTTC. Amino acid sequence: CASSYSILGLGETQYF.

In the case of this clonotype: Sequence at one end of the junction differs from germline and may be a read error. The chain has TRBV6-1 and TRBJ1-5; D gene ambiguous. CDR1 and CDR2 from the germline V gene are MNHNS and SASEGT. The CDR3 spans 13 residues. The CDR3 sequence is CASGESWDQPQHF. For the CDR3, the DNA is TGTGCCAGCGGTGAAAGCTGGGATCAGCCCCAGCATTTT.

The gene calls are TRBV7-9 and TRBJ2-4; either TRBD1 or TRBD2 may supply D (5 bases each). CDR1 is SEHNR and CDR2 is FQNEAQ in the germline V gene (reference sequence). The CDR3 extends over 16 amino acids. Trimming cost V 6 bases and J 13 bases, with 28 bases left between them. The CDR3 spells CASSHEAVGADYEQYF. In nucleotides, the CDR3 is TGTGCCAGCAGTCACGAAGCCGTAGGGGCCGACTATGAGCAGTACTTC. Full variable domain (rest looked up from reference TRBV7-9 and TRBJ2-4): DTGVSQNPRHKITKRGQNVTFRCDPISEHNRLYWYRQTLGQGPEFLTYFQNEAQLEKSRLLSDRFSAERPKGSFSTLEIQRTEQGDSAMYLCASSHEAVGADYEQYFGAGTRLSVL.

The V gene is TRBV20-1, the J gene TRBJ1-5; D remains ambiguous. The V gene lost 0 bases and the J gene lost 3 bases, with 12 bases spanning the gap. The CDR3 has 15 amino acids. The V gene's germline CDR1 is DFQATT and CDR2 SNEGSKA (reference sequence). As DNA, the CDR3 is TGCAGTGCTAGAGATTCGCGCCGAGTCAATCAGCCCCAGCATTTT. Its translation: CSARDSRRVNQPQHF.

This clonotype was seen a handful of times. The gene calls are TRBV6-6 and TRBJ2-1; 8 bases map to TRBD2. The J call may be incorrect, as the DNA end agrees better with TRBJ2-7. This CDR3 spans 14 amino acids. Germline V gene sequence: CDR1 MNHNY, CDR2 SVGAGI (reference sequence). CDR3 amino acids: CASSSAGGYNEQYF. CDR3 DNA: TGTGCCAGCAGTTCTGCGGGGGGATACAATGAGCAGTACTTC.

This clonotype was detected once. The CDR3 is CASRTRGLRGYTF. CDR3 bases: TGTGCCAGCAGAACTAGGGGTCTGCGGGGCTACACCTTC. V gene TRBV6-5 combines with J gene TRBJ1-2; tentative D call: TRBD1 (5 bases). The germline CDR1 and CDR2 sequences are MNHEY and SVGAGI. Trimming shortened V by 6 bases and J by 8 bases, and 16 bases separated the two germline ends. This CDR3 spans 13 amino acids.

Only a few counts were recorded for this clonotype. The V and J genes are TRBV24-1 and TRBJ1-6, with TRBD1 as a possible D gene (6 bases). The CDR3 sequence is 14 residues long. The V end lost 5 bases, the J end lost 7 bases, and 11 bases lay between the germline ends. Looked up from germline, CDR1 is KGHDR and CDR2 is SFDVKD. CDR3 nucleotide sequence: TGTGCCACCAGTGCACAGGGTAGAAATTCACCCCTCCACTTT. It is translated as CATSAQGRNSPLHF.

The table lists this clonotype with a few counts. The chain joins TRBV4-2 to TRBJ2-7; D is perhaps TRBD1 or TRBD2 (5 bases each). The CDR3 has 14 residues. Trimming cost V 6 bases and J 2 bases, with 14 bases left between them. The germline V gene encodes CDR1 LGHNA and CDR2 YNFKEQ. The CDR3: CASRGETEAYEQYF. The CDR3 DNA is TGTGCCAGCAGGGGAGAGACAGAGGCCTACGAGCAGTACTTC.